These T cell receptor beta chains were read from a single sample in a study of blood T cell repertoires in COVID-19. The data were produced by immunoSEQ multiplex PCR, yet TCRdb's version contains in-frame clones alone and is incomplete. Of about 190,000 clones listed, approximately 86% are singletons. The source material was PBMCs or T cells enriched from blood (not recorded which). These receptors all come from a woman in her 40s in a cohort exposed to, infected with or recovered from COVID-19 (not recorded which). Both conserved end residues are part of each CDR3. A D gene is named only where the DNA matches it firmly. Not all rows give a size; the values are once, few, many and, for expanded clones, a class.

TRBD1,TRBV5-1,TRBJ1-1,few,TGCGCCAGCAGCTTACGGACAGGAGCCCTTAAGGAAGCTTTCTTT,CASSLRTGALKEAFF
NA,TRBV6-2/TRBV6-3,TRBJ1-2,NA,TGTGCCAGCAGTTTATCCAACTATGGCTACACCTTC,CASSLSNYGYTF
NA,TRBV10-3,TRBJ2-1,NA,TGTGCCATCAGTGATCGGCAGTTACTAGCCAATGAGCAGTTCTTC,CAISDRQLLANEQFF
NA,TRBV21-1,TRBJ2-7,NA,TGTGCCAGCAGCAAAGTTCAGGGGTTGTACGAGCAGTACTTC,CASSKVQGLYEQYF
NA,TRBV6-1,TRBJ1-3,NA,TGTGCCAGCAGTGAGACAGGTGGAAACACCATATATTTT,CASSETGGNTIYF
NA,TRBV7-2,TRBJ1-1,NA,TGTGCCAGCAGCTTTGGGCTCGCCAGGGTGGATTCTGTTGAAGCTTTCTTT,CASSFGLARVDSVEAFF
NA,TRBV28,TRBJ1-5,few,TGTGCCAGCAGTCTTTCAGGGGAGGGGAGCAATCAGCCCCAGCATTTT,CASSLSGEGSNQPQHF
NA,TRBV6-1,TRBJ1-2,NA,TGTGCCAGCAGTGAAAACAGGGAAGAATACTATGGCTACACCTTC,CASSENREEYYGYTF
TRBD2,TRBV5-4,TRBJ2-5,NA,TGTGCCAGCAGCTTTCCAGCGGGAGGGCCAGAGGAAGAGACCCAGTACTTC,CASSFPAGGPEEETQYF
TRBD1,TRBV5-1,TRBJ1-4,once,TGCGCCAGCAGCCCTCAGGGGGCCGGTGAAAAACTGTTTTTT,CASSPQGAGEKLFF
NA,TRBV2,TRBJ1-2,NA,TGTGCCAGCAGTGTACAGGGCCCTAACTATGGCTACACCTTC,CASSVQGPNYGYTF
TRBD1,TRBV18,TRBJ2-3,once,TGTGCCAGCTCAACAACCGGGACAGGGTGGGAGACAGATACGCAGTATTTT,CASSTTGTGWETDTQYF
NA,TRBV2,TRBJ1-1,once,TGTGCCGACGGTGGGGCCAGGGGCACTGAAGCTTTCTTT,CADGGARGTEAFF
NA,TRBV7-9,TRBJ2-7,NA,TGTGCCAGCAGTGAGAGGTACGAGCAGTACTTC,CASSERYEQYF
NA,TRBV13,TRBJ2-5,NA,TGTGCCAGCAGCCCACGACCCAGCAGAGGAGAGACCCAGTACTTC,CASSPRPSRGETQYF
NA,TRBV19,TRBJ1-6,NA,TGTGCCAGTAGTAATCCAGGGGCCGCGAGCTCCTATAATTCACCCCTCCACTTT,CASSNPGAASSYNSPLHF
TRBD2,TRBV6-5,TRBJ2-7,NA,TGTGCCAGCGCCGAGACTAGCGGAACCTACGAGCAGTACTTC,CASAETSGTYEQYF
TRBD1,TRBV5-4,TRBJ1-1,NA,TGTGCCAGCAGGACGACAGGGGGCGGAACTGAAGCTTTCTTT,CASRTTGGGTEAFF
TRBD1,TRBV6-5,TRBJ1-2,once,TGTGCCAGCTCGGACCCGGGACAGGGGTTAAGCGGCTACACCTTC,CASSDPGQGLSGYTF
TRBD1,TRBV9,TRBJ2-1,NA,TGTGCCAGCAGCCTCAGGGGGCAGGCCTACAATGAGCAGTTCTTC,CASSLRGQAYNEQFF
TRBD1,TRBV28,TRBJ1-4,NA,TGTGCCAGCAGTTCCCTAAGGGGGCCGAATGAAAAACTGTTTTTT,CASSSLRGPNEKLFF
TRBD1,TRBV5-1,TRBJ1-2,NA,TGCGCCAGCAGCTTGGGGACAGGGGAGACTAACTATGGCTACACCTTC,CASSLGTGETNYGYTF
NA,TRBV4-1,TRBJ1-1,NA,TGCGCCAGCAGCCAAGTAGCGACGGCCGAAACTGAAGCTTTCTTT,CASSQVATAETEAFF
NA,TRBV4-1,TRBJ1-4,NA,TGCGCCAGCAGCCAGCCAGGACGGCAAGGAGGCGAAAAACTGTTTTTT,CASSQPGRQGGEKLFF
TRBD2,TRBV11-3,TRBJ2-3,NA,TGTGCCAGCAGCAGAGGGACTAGCGGGCTGATACTCTACACAGATACGCAGTATTTT,CASSRGTSGLILYTDTQYF
NA,TRBV5-4,TRBJ2-5,NA,TGTGCCAGCAGCTTGACAGGGATTGAGGGGACCCAGTACTTC,CASSLTGIEGTQYF
NA,TRBV19,TRBJ1-3,once,TGTGCCAGTACCGCCGACAGCATTGGAAACACCATATATTTT,CASTADSIGNTIYF
NA,TRBV7-9,TRBJ2-5,NA,TGTGCCAGCAGCTTTTCATCCGGGAAAGAGACCCAGTACTTC,CASSFSSGKETQYF
NA,TRBV27,TRBJ1-4,NA,TGTGCCAGCAGTTTTTCTGGGCGGGTCGCTAATGAAAAACTGTTTTTT,CASSFSGRVANEKLFF
NA,TRBV5-1,TRBJ1-1,NA,TGCGCCAGCAGCTCCGATGGGACGGGGGACGCTGAAGCTTTCTTT,CASSSDGTGDAEAFF
NA,TRBV9,TRBJ2-6,NA,TGTGCCAGCAGCTCCCGGAGGGCCGGGGCCAACGTCCTGACTTTC,CASSSRRAGANVLTF
TRBD1,TRBV5-1,TRBJ1-1,NA,TGCGCCAGCAGCCAAACAGGGGGAAGTGAAGCTTTCTTT,CASSQTGGSEAFF
TRBD1,TRBV6-5,TRBJ1-5,NA,TGTGCCAGCCGGCGGAGGGACAGTAGCAATCAGCCCCAGCATTTT,CASRRRDSSNQPQHF
NA,TRBV5-6,TRBJ1-1,NA,TGTGCCAGCAGCTCCAGCCCCCGGGGAGCTGCTTTCTTT,CASSSSPRGAAFF
NA,TRBV19,TRBJ1-3,NA,TGTGCCAGTAGTATATATCCTGGAAACACCATATATTTT,CASSIYPGNTIYF
TRBD2,TRBV19,TRBJ2-7,once,TGTGCCAGTAGAAAGCAGCGGGATGGCTACGAGCAGTACTTC,CASRKQRDGYEQYF
TRBD1,TRBV28,TRBJ2-7,NA,TGTGCCAGCAGCCTAGGACAGGGAAGAATCTACGAGCAGTACTTC,CASSLGQGRIYEQYF
TRBD1,TRBV5-1,TRBJ1-3,once,TGCGCCAGCAGCGCGGGACAGAGCTCTGGAAACACCATATATTTT,CASSAGQSSGNTIYF
NA,TRBV6-1,TRBJ1-6,NA,TGTGCCAGCAGTGGTTCCGGGTTAAGTAATTCACCCCTCCACTTT,CASSGSGLSNSPLHF
TRBD2,TRBV7-2,TRBJ2-1,NA,TGTGCCAGCAGCTTAGCGAAGCGGGGCTACTACAATGAGCAGTTCTTC,CASSLAKRGYYNEQFF
NA,TRBV4-3,TRBJ2-3,NA,TGCGCCAGCAGCCAAAATACGGTACTGGATACGCAGTATTTT,CASSQNTVLDTQYF
TRBD1,TRBV4-1,TRBJ2-1,NA,TGCGCCAGCAGCCAAGATGCCCCGGGACAGGGCTACAATGAGCAGTTCTTC,CASSQDAPGQGYNEQFF
TRBD2,TRBV10-1,TRBJ2-3,once,TGCGCCAGCAGCGCCCGGACTAGCGGGGGCACAGATACGCAGTATTTT,CASSARTSGGTDTQYF
NA,TRBV6-2/TRBV6-3,TRBJ2-1,once,TGTGCCAGCAGTAAACCTGGCCGCGGCAATGAGCAGTTCTTC,CASSKPGRGNEQFF
NA,TRBV5-6,TRBJ2-3,NA,TGTGCCAGCAGCTTGGCCGGGGGAAGCACAGATACGCAGTATTTT,CASSLAGGSTDTQYF
NA,TRBV12-5,TRBJ2-2,NA,TGTGCTAGTGGTTTGGTCACAGCCGGGGAGCTGTTTTTT,CASGLVTAGELFF
TRBD1,TRBV25-1,TRBJ1-1,NA,TGTGCCAGCAGGAACAGGGGGGTGAACACTGAAGCTTTCTTT,CASRNRGVNTEAFF
TRBD2,TRBV27,TRBJ2-1,NA,TGTGCCAGCAGTTTGTTTAGCGGGGCCTACAATGAGCAGTTCTTC,CASSLFSGAYNEQFF
TRBD1,TRBV13,TRBJ2-2,NA,TGTGCCAGCAGCCGGGCGGGGGACAGGGGGCTTTCTTCGAACACCGGGGAGCTGTTTTTT,CASSRAGDRGLSSNTGELFF
NA,TRBV28,TRBJ1-4,NA,TGTGCCAGCAGCCCCGGGGAGGGGGGCACTAATGAAAAACTGTTTTTT,CASSPGEGGTNEKLFF